This T cell receptor beta chain was profiled in a study of blood T cell repertoires in COVID-19. TCRdb's table, derived via immunoSEQ multiplex PCR, lists solely in-frame clones and lacks some. The sample yields about 85,000 clones, around nine tenths seen once. V lost 5 bases and J lost 2; bases outside the gene matches: 5. The length of the CDR3 is 15 residues. Germline V gene data show CDR1 as SGHAT and CDR2 as FQNNGV. The origin of this receptor is a man aged 55 to 70 with acute or convalescent COVID-19. The sample consisted of peripheral blood. This rearrangement joins TRBV11-2 to TRBJ2-2; TRBD1 aligns across 7 bases. The CDR3 coding sequence is TGTGCCAGCAGCCACCGGGACAGAAACACCGGGGAGCTGTTTTTT. It yields the protein CASSHRDRNTGELFF.